This TCR beta chain was retrieved from a study of CD8+ T cells in alopecia areata. Punch biopsies of lesional scalp, plus peripheral blood, were taken from alopecia areata patients. The CDR3 is 16 residues long. Germline V gene sequence: CDR1 SGDLS, CDR2 YYNGEE. The V end lost 4 bases, the J end lost 3 bases, and 18 bases lay between the germline ends. Comments on this clone: Its target is not known.

Study results and caveats: Among the cells sequenced in scalp samples are also the resident alphabeta T cells of normal skin. Sharing of TCR sequences between patients (possibly for HLA-related reasons) was less clear than in mice.

TCR sequencing used cDNA made by reverse transcription of extracted RNA. The table came from immunoSEQ multiplex PCR; TCRdb's copy has only in-frame clones and leaves some out. The data contain around 60,000 clones, roughly two fifths of them seen just once; the ten biggest clones take up 45% to 60%. The sequenced sample was NKG2D-low CD8+ T cells sorted from blood. The rearrangement uses TRBV9 and TRBJ2-3; the D call may be TRBD1 or TRBD2 (6 bases each). The sequence came from a human donor with alopecia areata. The chain's CDR3 is CASSPQGGPATDTQYF. CDR3 nucleotides: TGTGCCAGCAGCCCACAGGGAGGTCCTGCTACAGATACGCAGTATTTT.